Following are 3 T cell receptor beta chains from one sample sequenced in a study of T cell responses to AZD1222 COVID-19 vaccine. TCRdb's copy holds only in-frame clones and misses some; the assay was immunoSEQ multiplex PCR. The sample has some 90,000 clones; around 90% are singletons. This material consisted of peripheral blood, taken on day 0 of AZD1222 vaccination. The receptors come from an adult in good health.

V is TRBV6-5 and J is TRBJ2-1, with D possibly TRBD1 on 5 matching bases. This CDR3 has 13 residues. The germline CDR1 and CDR2 sequences are MNHEY and SVGAGI. The germline V and J ends were trimmed by 4 bases and 6 bases, with 10 bases remaining between them. The chain's CDR3 is CASSLTAINEQFF. The CDR3 nucleotides read TGTGCCAGCAGTTTGACAGCAATCAATGAGCAGTTCTTC.

V usage is TRBV19 and J usage is TRBJ1-2; 7 bases align to TRBD1. The CDR3 length is 14 residues. V shed 10 bases and J 8 bases; nucleotides not matched to a gene: 16. Germline lookup yields CDR1 LNHDA and CDR2 SQIVND (reference sequence). CDR3 DNA sequence: TGTGCCACCGGCGCGGACAGGTGGACCGCCGGCTACACCTTC. Its protein product is CATGADRWTAGYTF.

The V call is TRBV10-3, the J call TRBJ2-7; 11 bases match TRBD1. The germline V gene encodes CDR1 ENHRY and CDR2 SYGVKD. Trimming removed 8 bases from V and 2 bases from J; junction bases left unmatched: 5. The CDR3 totals 14 residues. The CDR3 reads CAIGSGQGAYEQYF. The CDR3 region has the DNA TGTGCCATCGGTTCGGGACAGGGGGCCTACGAGCAGTACTTC.